Listed here are 24 T cell receptor beta chains from one sample, sequenced in a study of cytomegalovirus exposure and HLA in healthy donors. The PCR had 60 Vbeta and 13 Jbeta primers. TCRdb's copy holds only in-frame clones and misses some; the assay was immunoSEQ multiplex PCR. This table lists some 84,000 clones. The sample comprised PBMCs. The receptors stem from a man in his fifties or sixties in good health and CMV-seronegative.

The chain employs TRBV27 and TRBJ1-5; D is uncertain. The V gene lost 5 bases and the J gene lost 7 bases, with 18 bases spanning the gap. There are 15 residues in the CDR3. Germline V CDR1 and CDR2: MNHEY, SMNVEV (reference sequence). The CDR3 coding sequence is TGTGCCAGCAGTCCCCGAGTATTCGGCGGGCAGCCCCAGCATTTT. It translates to CASSPRVFGGQPQHF.

The chain employs TRBV4-1 and TRBJ2-5; possibly TRBD2 for D (7 bases). The germline CDR1 and CDR2 sequences are MGHRA and YSYEKL. There are 16 residues in the CDR3. V lost 0 bases to trimming and J lost 5 bases, with 16 bases between them. CDR3 coding DNA: TGCGCCAGCAGCCAAGATGGACCGGGGGGCCCCGAGACCCAGTACTTC. Translated: CASSQDGPGGPETQYF.

The chain couples TRBV6-4 to TRBJ2-1; 11 nucleotides agree with TRBD1. The germline V gene encodes CDR1 MRHNA and CDR2 SNTAGT. The CDR3 is 16 residues long. Unmatched junction bases numbered 8, after V lost 3 bases and J lost 7 bases. The CDR3 loop reads CASSEPGQGVGNEQFF. CDR3 nucleotides: TGTGCCAGCAGTGAACCGGGACAGGGGGTAGGGAATGAGCAGTTCTTC.

The V call is TRBV19, the J call TRBJ1-6; no clear D. V lost 8 bases to trimming and J lost 9 bases, with 11 bases between them. CDR3 length: 12 residues. The germline V gene has CDR1 LNHDA and CDR2 SQIVND (reference sequence). In nucleotides, the CDR3 is TGTGCCAGTGGTAACACAGCTTCACCCCTCCACTTT. Residues: CASGNTASPLHF.

This chain joins TRBV7-2 and TRBJ1-2; D is ambiguous. V lost 1 base to trimming and J lost 4 bases, with 10 bases between them. The germline V gene encodes CDR1 SGHTA and CDR2 FQGNSA. The CDR3 is 14 residues long. CDR3 coding DNA: TGTGCCAGCAGCTTAGGAGGAGAGCCCTATGGCTACACCTTC. Its translation: CASSLGGEPYGYTF.

The chain employs TRBV10-3 and TRBJ1-1; 8 nucleotides match TRBD1. CDR1 is ENHRY, CDR2 SYGVKD, per germline. The V gene end was trimmed by 2 bases and the J gene end by 3 bases; junction bases not matched to a gene: 5. The CDR3 sequence is 15 residues long. Here the CDR3 reads CAISEGQGGYTEAFF. In DNA, the CDR3 is TGTGCCATCAGTGAGGGACAGGGAGGATACACTGAAGCTTTCTTT.

The chain has TRBV4-1 and TRBJ2-5; D remains unclear. The CDR3 loop spans 15 amino acids. Deletions cut 0 bases from V and 7 bases from J, with 15 bases between. Germline V gene lookup returns CDR1 MGHRA and CDR2 YSYEKL. CDR3 sequence: CASSQDDRHLGTQYF. The CDR3 DNA reads TGCGCCAGCAGCCAAGATGACCGGCATCTAGGGACCCAGTACTTC.

The chain joins TRBV9 to TRBJ2-2; 9 positions match TRBD1. This CDR3 region has 16 residues. The ends lost 0 bases at V and 1 base at J; junction bases unmatched: 1. The germline V gene encodes CDR1 SGDLS and CDR2 YYNGEE. CDR3 in amino acids: CASSVVGQGNTGELFF. The CDR3 coding sequence is TGTGCCAGCAGCGTAGTGGGACAGGGGAACACCGGGGAGCTGTTTTTT.

J is TRBJ2-3 and V is TRBV10-1; 7 bases map to TRBD1. The CDR3 is made up of 14 amino acids. V lost 6 bases and J lost 4; bases outside the gene matches: 7. Germline assignment: CDR1 WNHNN and CDR2 SYGVQD (reference sequence). The DNA for the CDR3 is TGCGCCAGCAGGAAGGGACAGACTTCAGATACGCAGTATTTT. Its protein is CASRKGQTSDTQYF.

This rearrangement joins TRBV28 to TRBJ2-3; a possible D gene is TRBD2 (5 bases). V lost 1 base, J lost 4 bases, and 21 bases lay in between. Germline V CDR1 and CDR2: MDHEN, SYDVKM. CDR3 size: 18 residues. Here the CDR3 DNA reads TGTGCCAGCAGTTTATTCTCGCCCCTGGACGGGGTCGCAGATACGCAGTATTTT. Residues: CASSLFSPLDGVADTQYF.

The chain joins TRBV9 to TRBJ1-5, with a possible D match to TRBD1 (5 bases). Trimming cost V 4 bases and J 0 bases, with 8 bases left between them. The CDR3 totals 14 residues. Germline CDR1 SGDLS, CDR2 YYNGEE. CDR3 loop: CASSQGDSNQPQHF. CDR3 bases: TGTGCCAGCAGCCAAGGGGATAGCAATCAGCCCCAGCATTTT. Drawing the rest from reference TRBV9 and TRBJ1-5, the complete variable domain is DSGVTQTPKHLITATGQRVTLRCSPRSGDLSVYWYQQSLDQGLQFLIQYYNGEERAKGNILERFSAQQFPDLHSELNLSSLELGDSALYFCASSQGDSNQPQHFGDGTRLSIL.

This chain connects TRBV6-6 to TRBJ1-5, with TRBD1 as a possible D gene (6 bases). Germline V gives CDR1 MNHNY, CDR2 SVGAGI (reference sequence). Trimming stripped 6 bases from V and 5 bases from J, with 8 bases between. This CDR3 comprises 12 residues. This CDR3 reads CASRTGDQPQHF. In DNA, the CDR3 is TGTGCCAGCAGGACAGGTGATCAGCCCCAGCATTTT.

The V and J genes are TRBV5-6 and TRBJ1-4, with D possibly TRBD1 on 5 matching bases. Germline V lookup: CDR1 SGHDT, CDR2 YYEEEE. CDR3 length: 13 residues. V lost 6 bases and J 3 bases, leaving 9 bases between the germline ends. The CDR3 region has the DNA TGTGCCAGCAACACAGGAGCTAATGAAAAACTGTTTTTT. It codes for CASNTGANEKLFF.

V and J are TRBV2 and TRBJ2-2; 11 bases are shared with TRBD2. The CDR3 is made up of 17 amino acids. V lost 5 bases, J lost 2 bases, and 7 bases stayed unmatched. Germline CDR1 SNHLY, CDR2 FYNNEI. The CDR3 loop reads CASSPSTSGVNTGELFF. DNA for the CDR3: TGTGCCAGCAGTCCCTCGACTAGCGGGGTAAACACCGGGGAGCTGTTTTTT.

V is TRBV5-4 and J is TRBJ1-4; D may be TRBD1 (6 bases). Trimming stripped 4 bases from V and 0 bases from J, with 13 bases between. The germline gives CDR1 SGHNT, CDR2 YYREEE (reference sequence). The CDR3 totals 16 residues. The CDR3 nucleotides are TGTGCCAGCAGCCAGGGGACGACCGCAACTAATGAAAAACTGTTTTTT. Protein: CASSQGTTATNEKLFF.

The chain uses TRBV5-4 and TRBJ2-2; D is perhaps TRBD2 (5 bases). The CDR3 has 15 residues. Germline V gives CDR1 SGHNT, CDR2 YYREEE (reference sequence). V was trimmed by 4 bases and J by 8 bases, leaving 18 bases between them. CDR3 amino acids: CASSPVVAGLGELFF. In DNA form, the CDR3 reads TGTGCCAGCAGCCCCGTTGTGGCGGGTCTGGGGGAGCTGTTTTTT.

This sequence joins TRBV5-4 and TRBJ1-4, with 7 bases fitting TRBD1. This CDR3 region has 14 residues. V lost 4 bases to trimming and J lost 7 bases; unmatched junction nucleotides: 7. Per germline, CDR1 SGHNT and CDR2 YYREEE (reference sequence). The CDR3 loop reads CASSLAGGTEKLFF. The CDR3 nucleotides are TGTGCCAGCAGCCTAGCAGGGGGAACTGAAAAACTGTTTTTT.

The rearrangement links TRBV13 to TRBJ1-4, with D tentatively TRBD1 (5 bases). The V gene's germline CDR1 is PRHDT and CDR2 FYEKMQ (reference sequence). V gave up 5 bases and J gave up 8 bases, with 21 bases separating them. This CDR3 contains 16 residues. The chain's CDR3 is CASSRRGGGVGEKLFF. CDR3 DNA sequence: TGTGCCAGCAGCCGGCGGGGGGGAGGGGTTGGGGAAAAACTGTTTTTT.

The V and J genes are TRBV7-9 and TRBJ1-2; D gene uncertain. Trimming removed 2 bases from V and 6 bases from J, with 19 bases in between. This CDR3 comprises 16 residues. Germline V gives CDR1 SEHNR, CDR2 FQNEAQ (reference sequence). The CDR3 DNA follows: TGTGCCAGCAGCTTACCCACCGGGTCCCTGAGGAATGGCTACACCTTC. Translating gives CASSLPTGSLRNGYTF.

The rearrangement uses TRBV9 and TRBJ2-2, with D unresolved. Deletions cut 0 bases from V and 6 bases from J, with 9 bases between. Germline loops: CDR1 SGDLS, CDR2 YYNGEE. The CDR3 covers 14 residues. The CDR3 bases are TGTGCCAGCAGCGTAGACGGGTGGGCCGGGGAGCTGTTTTTT. It encodes CASSVDGWAGELFF.

The chain uses TRBV19 and TRBJ2-2; 7 bases are shared with TRBD1. CDR3 length equals 14 residues. With 6 bases clipped from V and 6 bases from J, the junction kept 7 bases outside the gene matches. Germline V gene sequence: CDR1 LNHDA, CDR2 SQIVND (reference sequence). CDR3 sequence reads: CASSPQGVSGELFF. The CDR3 nucleotides are TGTGCCAGTAGCCCTCAGGGGGTATCCGGGGAGCTGTTTTTT.

J is TRBJ2-3 and V is TRBV6-6; D is possibly TRBD2 (7 bases). The germline gives CDR1 MNHNY, CDR2 SVGAGI (reference sequence). This CDR3 has 15 residues. The V end was cut by 2 bases, the J end by 1 base, with 10 bases between. CDR3 in amino acids: CASSYVGGRTDTQYF. CDR3 sequence (DNA): TGTGCCAGCAGTTACGTGGGGGGGCGCACAGATACGCAGTATTTT.

The chain has TRBV10-3 and TRBJ2-3, with D possibly TRBD2 on 7 matching bases. Trimming removed 8 bases at V and 3 bases at J, with 12 bases between. The CDR3 length is 13 residues. The germline CDR1 and CDR2 sequences are ENHRY and SYGVKD. The DNA of the CDR3 is TGTGCCATCGGGGGGGGCCGGACAGATACGCAGTATTTT. This encodes CAIGGGRTDTQYF.

This chain links TRBV6-1 with TRBJ2-7; 16 nucleotides agree with TRBD2. V shed 4 bases and J 3 bases; nucleotides not matched to a gene: 9. There are 18 residues in the CDR3. Per the germline V gene, CDR1 is MNHNS and CDR2 is SASEGT. In DNA, the CDR3 is TGTGCCAGCAGTGTCCCGGGACTAGCGGGGGGGCTTCTCTACGAGCAGTACTTC. This translates into CASSVPGLAGGLLYEQYF.